These 22 T cell receptor beta chains came from one sample sequenced in a study of breast tumors, draining lymph nodes, adjacent tissues (dated by TCRdb to the mid-2010s). Lymph node samples came from the axillary draining lymph nodes of breast cancer patients. Library preparation used multiplex PCR. TCRdb records Illumina HiSeq 2000 as the sequencer. In-frame beta chains were kept once TCRdb had trimmed the public reads at Q25 with fastp and called clones with MiXCR. Each CDR3 protein gets just one entry, which takes the most common genes and DNA from the rows behind it. A total of some 250,000 distinct CDR3 sequences appear in this sample, around 35% of them only once. The leading ten clones occupy approximately 3.5% of the sample. The source material was axillary lymph node tissue. The source is a female donor with breast cancer. Some clones in this sample may be carry-over from other donors' samples.

A single count supports this clonotype. V usage is TRBV12-3 or TRBV12-4 and J usage is TRBJ1-6; 8 bases agree with TRBD1. J was trimmed by 7 bases and V by 6 bases; bases with no gene match: 8. The CDR3 has 15 amino acids. CDR3 sequence reads: CASRAGTGKNSPLHF. In DNA, the CDR3 is TGTGCCAGCAGAGCGGGGACAGGCAAAAATTCACCCCTCCACTTT.

This clonotype has just a few counts. The rearrangement joins TRBV6-6 to TRBJ2-1, with 9 bases fitting TRBD2. The CDR3 is 16 amino acids. V lost 6 bases to trimming and J lost 7 bases; unmatched junction nucleotides: 13. CDR1 and CDR2 from the germline V gene are MNHNY and SVGAGI (reference sequence). CDR3 sequence: CASSPQGGGALNEQFF. The CDR3 DNA follows: TGTGCCAGCAGCCCACAAGGCGGGGGGGCCTTGAATGAGCAGTTCTTC.

This clonotype has a count of ten or more. The gene calls are TRBV11-2 and TRBJ2-1; tentatively, D is TRBD1 or TRBD2 (7 bases each). Trimming stripped 5 bases from V and 3 bases from J, with 17 bases between. Germline-derived CDR1 and CDR2 are SGHAT and FQNNGV. The CDR3 sequence is 16 residues long. The CDR3 DNA is TGTGCCAGCAGCCTAGGGGGCGGGGGCTACTACAATGAGCAGTTCTTC. Its translation: CASSLGGGGYYNEQFF. The variable domain in full, completed from reference TRBV11-2 and TRBJ2-1, reads EAGVAQSPRYKIIEKRQSVAFWCNPISGHATLYWYQQILGQGPKLLIQFQNNGVVDDSQLPKDRFSAERLKGVDSTLKIQPAKLEDSAVYLCASSLGGGGYYNEQFFGPGTRLTVL.

As concerns this clonotype: Just one base apart from a much larger clone, this may be a read error. The CDR3 end shows no conserved phenylalanine or tryptophan, and so a read error is likely. This chain uses TRBV7-3 with TRBJ2-5; D gene ambiguous. The V end lost 4 bases, the J end lost 0 bases, and 9 bases lay between the germline ends. Per the germline V gene, CDR1 is SGHTA and CDR2 is FQGTGA. This CDR3 spans 14 amino acids. Here the CDR3 DNA reads TGTGCCAGCAGCTCGCATGAGTACCAAGAGACCCAGTACCTC. Amino acids: CASSSHEYQETQYL.

Comments on this clonotype: This may stem from a read error, because a much larger clone lies one nucleotide away. The chain carries TRBV9 and TRBJ2-3; 7 bases line up with TRBD1. CDR3 length: 14 residues. Germline V CDR1 and CDR2: SGDLS, YYNGEE. The CDR3 region has the DNA TGTGCCAGCAGCGTTGGGACAGTCACAGATATGCAGTATTTT. Translating it yields CASSVGTVTDMQYF.

This clonotype was seen repeatedly, ten times or more. V usage is TRBV20-1 and J usage is TRBJ1-3; the D is unclear. The CDR3 loop spans 13 amino acids. Germline CDR1 DFQATT, CDR2 SNEGSKA (reference sequence). V lost 5 bases, J lost 0 bases, and 8 bases lay in between. Written as DNA, the CDR3 is TGCAGTGCTGGACCGGGCTCTGGAAACACCATATATTTT. Encoded protein: CSAGPGSGNTIYF.

This clonotype was observed many times. The J gene is TRBJ2-2, the V gene TRBV7-2; D is ambiguous. V was pared by 2 bases and J by 6 bases, with 7 bases between. Looked up from germline, CDR1 is SGHTA and CDR2 is FQGNSA. The length of the CDR3 is 13 residues. The CDR3 sequence: CASSLSAAGELFF. CDR3 bases: TGTGCCAGCAGCTTATCGGCTGCCGGGGAGCTGTTTTTT.

This clonotype was recorded many times. The rearrangement joins TRBV5-1 to TRBJ2-1; TRBD2 aligns across 11 bases. Trimming cost V 1 base and J 2 bases; bases outside gene matches: 8. Germline CDR1 and CDR2: SGHRS and YFSETQ. CDR3 size: 18 residues. CDR3: CASSLSLAGGRPYNEQFF. The DNA of the CDR3 is TGCGCCAGCAGCTTGAGCCTAGCGGGAGGTCGCCCCTACAATGAGCAGTTCTTC.

This clonotype has at least ten counts. V and J are TRBV4-3 and TRBJ2-3; 14 nucleotides agree with TRBD2. The germline V gene has CDR1 LGHNA and CDR2 YSLEER. V shed 3 bases and J 0 bases; nucleotides not matched to a gene: 14. There are 21 residues in the CDR3. As DNA, the CDR3 is TGCGCCAGCAGCCATACCCGTCCGGGACTAGCGGGGGCTACTAGCACAGATACGCAGTATTTT. Protein sequence: CASSHTRPGLAGATSTDTQYF.

This chain uses TRBV5-4 with TRBJ2-1; the D call may be TRBD1 or TRBD2 (5 bases each). CDR1 and CDR2 (germline): SGHNT, YYREEE (reference sequence). V shed 0 bases and J shed 8 bases, with 15 bases lying between them. CDR3 length equals 15 residues. CDR3: CASSLGGAIGDEQFF. CDR3 nucleotides: TGTGCCAGCAGCTTGGGAGGGGCCATCGGGGATGAGCAGTTCTTC.

The V and J genes are TRBV9 and TRBJ2-5; 9 bases line up with TRBD2. CDR1 is SGDLS, CDR2 YYNGEE, per germline. This CDR3 has 15 residues. The junction had 11 bases not matched to a gene; V was cut back by 6 bases and J by 5 bases. The CDR3: CASKKRAGGVETQYF. The CDR3 nucleotides are TGTGCCAGCAAAAAAAGAGCGGGGGGCGTGGAGACCCAGTACTTC.

The V gene is TRBV29-1, the J gene TRBJ2-3; 10 bases agree with TRBD2. The length of the CDR3 is 14 residues. V lost 6 bases to trimming and J lost 2 bases; unmatched junction nucleotides: 5. Germline CDR1 is SQVTM and CDR2 is ANQGSEA. Here the CDR3 reads CSVSTSGITDTQYF. The CDR3 DNA is TGCAGCGTCTCAACTAGCGGGATCACAGATACGCAGTATTTT.

V is TRBV29-1 and J is TRBJ2-7; TRBD2 aligns across 8 bases. The ends lost 8 bases at V and 4 bases at J; junction bases unmatched: 7. Per the germline V gene, CDR1 is SQVTM and CDR2 is ANQGSEA. The CDR3 loop spans 12 amino acids. The chain's CDR3 is CSLTGGRYEQYF. CDR3 in DNA: TGCAGCTTAACGGGGGGGCGGTACGAGCAGTACTTC.

With regard to this clonotype: A much larger clone lies one base from this, so it may be a read error. The chain has TRBV6-5 and TRBJ2-7; TRBD2 matches at 7 bases. Germline CDR1 reads MNHEY; CDR2 reads SVGAGI. J gave up 5 bases and V 5 bases, and 12 bases lay outside the gene matches. The CDR3 extends over 15 amino acids. The CDR3 region is CASSHMAGAFHEQYF. The DNA for the CDR3 is TGTGCCAGCAGTCACATGGCGGGAGCTTTCCACGAGCAGTACTTC.

This clonotype appeared a few times. The rearrangement joins TRBV19 to TRBJ1-1, with 7 bases lining up with TRBD1. The V segment lost 0 bases and the J segment 1 base; nucleotides outside the gene matches: 2. The CDR3 has 15 amino acids. Looked up from germline, CDR1 is LNHDA and CDR2 is SQIVND (reference sequence). The CDR3 DNA is TGTGCCAGTAGTATAGATGGGACAGCGAACACTGAAGCTTTCTTT. This gives the protein CASSIDGTANTEAFF.

V and J are TRBV7-3 and TRBJ2-1, with TRBD2 matching over 9 bases. V dropped 8 bases and J dropped 5; count of bases not matched to a gene: 10. This CDR3 region has 15 residues. The germline V gene encodes CDR1 SGHTA and CDR2 FQGTGA. The CDR3 DNA reads as TGTGCCAGCGGAATAGCGGGAGCCACTCACAATGAGCAGTTCTTC. Protein product: CASGIAGATHNEQFF.

Worth noting for this clonotype: A much more abundant neighbour one base away suggests this may be a read error. The CDR3 region has the DNA TGTGCCAGCAGCACCGACAGGGTCCTGGTCTACGAGCAGTACTTC. Translating gives CASSTDRVLVYEQYF. The chain has TRBV5-6 and TRBJ2-7; 7 bases are a match to TRBD1. V gave up 4 bases and J gave up 3 bases; unmatched junction bases: 10. The CDR3 is 15 residues long. Germline CDR1 is SGHDT and CDR2 is YYEEEE.

The chain is built from TRBV5-8 and TRBJ1-5; D remains unclear. V lost 4 bases, J lost 6 bases, and 14 bases lay in between. In germline, CDR1 is SGHTS, CDR2 YDEGEE. The CDR3 is 14 residues long. The CDR3 DNA reads as TGTGCCAGCAGCCCACGGGCACGGGGTCAGCCCCAGCATTTT. Amino acid sequence: CASSPRARGQPQHF.

This clonotype was detected ten times or more. The CDR3 loop reads CASSEAEFTGGVGELFF. In DNA, the CDR3 is TGTGCCAGCAGTGAAGCGGAATTTACAGGGGGCGTCGGGGAGCTGTTTTTT. The V gene is TRBV2, the J gene TRBJ2-2; TRBD1 aligns across 9 bases. Germline V gene data show CDR1 as SNHLY and CDR2 as FYNNEI. CDR3 size: 17 residues. J lost 7 bases, V lost 0 bases, and 9 bases had no gene match.

This rearrangement joins TRBV10-3 to TRBJ1-1; no clear D gene. Trimming took off 0 bases at V and 6 bases at J, with 8 bases between the two ends. Germline V gene lookup returns CDR1 ENHRY and CDR2 SYGVKD. There are 13 residues in the CDR3. In nucleotides, the CDR3 is TGTGCCATCAGTGAGTCGAGAGGGTCTGAAGCTTTCTTT. Translated: CAISESRGSEAFF.

In the case of this clonotype: A much larger clone is a single base away; this may be a read error. The chain links TRBV11-2 to TRBJ2-2; possible D gene TRBD2, 6 bases. The CDR3 consists of 17 residues. The ends were cut back, 5 bases at V and 3 bases at J, with 19 bases in the middle. CDR1 is SGHAT and CDR2 is FQNNGV in the germline V gene. This chain's CDR3 is CASSGGSGPGYTGELFF. The CDR3 DNA reads TGTGCCAGCAGCGGGGGGTCGGGACCGGGTTACACCGGGGAGCTGTTTTTT.

The chain is built from TRBV5-1 and TRBJ1-1; a weak D match, TRBD1 (5 bases). V lost 4 bases to trimming and J lost 5 bases, with 15 bases between them. The germline V gene has CDR1 SGHRS and CDR2 YFSETQ. CDR3 length: 14 residues. The CDR3 sequence: CASSLLAGGTEAFF. The CDR3 DNA reads as TGCGCCAGCAGCCTCTTAGCGGGGGGTACTGAAGCTTTCTTT.